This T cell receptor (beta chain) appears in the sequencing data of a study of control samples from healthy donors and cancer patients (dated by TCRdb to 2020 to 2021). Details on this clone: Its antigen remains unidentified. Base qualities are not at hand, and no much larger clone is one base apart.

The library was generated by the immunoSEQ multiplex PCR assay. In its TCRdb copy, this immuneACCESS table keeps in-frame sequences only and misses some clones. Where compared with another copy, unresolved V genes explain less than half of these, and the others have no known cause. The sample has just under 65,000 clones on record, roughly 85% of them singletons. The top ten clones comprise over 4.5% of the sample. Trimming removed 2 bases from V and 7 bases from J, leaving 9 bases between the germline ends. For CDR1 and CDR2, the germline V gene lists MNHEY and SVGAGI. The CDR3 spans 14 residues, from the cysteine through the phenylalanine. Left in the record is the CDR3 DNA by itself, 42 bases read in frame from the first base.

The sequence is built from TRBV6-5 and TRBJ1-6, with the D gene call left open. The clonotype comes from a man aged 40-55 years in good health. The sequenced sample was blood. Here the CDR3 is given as CASSYGATNSPLHF. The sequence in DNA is TGTGCCAGCAGTTACGGAGCTACAAATTCACCCCTCCACTTT.